Below are 10 T cell receptor beta chains sequenced from a single sample in a study of OX40 agonist ivuxolimab in advanced cancers. Clones were sequenced by immunoSEQ multiplex PCR, and TCRdb holds only the in-frame ones, with some missing. This sample has fewer than 100,000 clones; around 90% occur once, and the top ten carry 8% to 10%. The material was CD4+ or CD8+ T cells sorted from blood, obtained in a trial of the OX40 agonist ivuxolimab. These receptors were taken from an adult with an advanced solid tumor such as melanoma, head and neck, liver or kidney cancer.

The V and J genes are TRBV7-9 and TRBJ1-6; 9 bases are shared with TRBD1. Germline assignment: CDR1 SEHNR and CDR2 FQNEAQ (reference sequence). CDR3 length: 14 amino acids. The V and J ends lost 4 bases and 7 bases, in that order; junction bases with no gene match: 2. CDR3 amino acids: CASSSGQGNSPLHF. The CDR3 coding sequence is TGTGCCAGCAGCTCTGGACAGGGGAATTCACCCCTCCACTTT.

This clone appeared a few times. Other DNA sequences in the same sample also yield this CDR3. The rearrangement uses TRBV4-1 and TRBJ2-6, with D unclear. The CDR3 length is 14 residues. The V end was cut by 1 base, the J end by 1 base, with 2 bases between. Germline CDR1 MGHRA, CDR2 YSYEKL. CDR3 in amino acids: CASSQVSGANVLTF. CDR3 nucleotides: TGCGCCAGCAGCCAAGTTTCTGGGGCCAACGTCCTGACTTTC.

The CDR3 protein is CASRPASLAGGSYNEQFF. As DNA, the CDR3 is TGTGCCAGCAGACCCGCCTCTCTGGCGGGAGGCTCCTACAATGAGCAGTTCTTC. This rearrangement joins TRBV7-9 to TRBJ2-1; 8 nucleotides match TRBD2. This CDR3 has 18 amino acids. V shed 6 bases, J shed 0 bases, and the junction held 13 bases outside the gene matches. Per germline, CDR1 SEHNR and CDR2 FQNEAQ (reference sequence).

This sequence joins TRBV10-3 and TRBJ2-5, with D perhaps TRBD2 (5 bases). Germline V CDR1 and CDR2: ENHRY, SYGVKD. Deletions cut 10 bases from V and 13 bases from J, with 22 bases between. The CDR3 spans 12 residues. The CDR3 loop is CATSLDLAAVYF. The CDR3 DNA is TGTGCCACCTCCCTAGATCTAGCTGCAGTGTACTTC.

The chain couples TRBV5-1 to TRBJ1-5; weak D call: TRBD1 (6 bases). Germline V gene lookup returns CDR1 SGHRS and CDR2 YFSETQ. The CDR3 totals 14 residues. The V end lost 4 bases, the J end lost 7 bases, and 15 bases lay between the germline ends. Here the CDR3 reads CASSPAEGGQPQHF. The CDR3 bases are TGCGCCAGCAGCCCGGCCGAGGGGGGACAGCCCCAGCATTTT.

CDR3 sequence reads: CASSPPGTGVAGELFF. The CDR3 DNA reads TGTGCCAGCTCACCACCTGGGACAGGAGTCGCCGGGGAGCTGTTTTTT. J is TRBJ2-2 and V is TRBV18; 8 nucleotides match TRBD1. The junction had 6 bases not matched to a gene; V was cut back by 0 bases and J by 6 bases. Looked up from germline, CDR1 is KGHSH and CDR2 is LQKENI. The CDR3 is 16 amino acids.

The chain joins TRBV5-1 to TRBJ1-1; 9 nucleotides agree with TRBD1. The ends lost 0 bases at V and 1 base at J; junction bases unmatched: 4. Looked up from germline, CDR1 is SGHRS and CDR2 is YFSETQ. This CDR3 is 16 amino acids long. The CDR3 is CASSLVGQGKNTEAFF. The CDR3, as DNA: TGCGCCAGCAGCTTGGTCGGACAGGGGAAGAACACTGAAGCTTTCTTT.

The chain links TRBV2 to TRBJ2-5; no reliable D call. V was trimmed by 4 bases and J by 5 bases, leaving 11 bases between them. The CDR3 is made up of 13 amino acids. Germline CDR1 is SNHLY and CDR2 is FYNNEI. CDR3: CASSVRQTETQYF. The CDR3 DNA reads TGTGCCAGCAGTGTCCGGCAAACGGAGACCCAGTACTTC.

The rearrangement links TRBV6-1 to TRBJ1-1; 7 positions match TRBD1. This CDR3 spans 14 amino acids. The ends lost 7 bases at V and 1 base at J; junction bases unmatched: 6. CDR1 is MNHNS, CDR2 SASEGT, per germline. The CDR3 nucleotides read TGTGCCAGCAACCCAGGGGGTTCGAACACTGAAGCTTTCTTT. The encoded protein is CASNPGGSNTEAFF.

The V gene is TRBV4-1, the J gene TRBJ2-4, with D hard to call. The V gene's germline CDR1 is MGHRA and CDR2 YSYEKL. The CDR3 spans 15 residues. V dropped 1 base and J dropped 0 bases, with 7 bases sitting between them. Here the CDR3 reads CASSQAWRAKNIQYF. The CDR3 DNA follows: TGCGCCAGCAGCCAAGCTTGGAGAGCCAAAAACATTCAGTACTTC.